Listed below are T cell receptor beta chains from one sample, sequenced in a study of T-cell reconstitution after alpha-beta-depleted transplantation in children. TCRdb reanalysed the PCR reads using MiXCR and keeps one entry per CDR3 protein. Here the sample spans fewer than 150,000 distinct CDR3 sequences, 8% to 10% being singletons. The starting material was PBMCs, mostly from graft donor cells, obtained 180 days after TCRalphabeta/CD19-depleted stem cell transplant. The receptors shown here come from a girl under three years old who had a stem cell transplant for combined immunodeficiency, so the T cells may come from the graft donor. The CDR3 runs from the conserved cysteine through the conserved F or W. D genes are given only for firm matches. Only some rows state a clone size, as once, few, many or a class for expanded clones.

d_call clone_size j_call v_call cdr3_aa cdr3_nt
TRBD1 many TRBJ1-2 TRBV29-1 CSALGTGAFNYGYTF TGCAGCGCCCTCGGGACAGGGGCGTTTAACTATGGCTACACCTTC
TRBD1 few TRBJ2-5 TRBV29-1 CSVPPGGETQYF TGCAGCGTCCCCCCAGGGGGAGAGACCCAGTACTTC
NA many TRBJ1-2 TRBV4-3 CASSQEGYGYTF TGCGCCAGCAGCCAAGAGGGGTATGGCTACACCTTC
NA large TRBJ2-5 TRBV9 CASSTLVAGWETQYF TGTGCCAGCAGCACTCTGGTAGCTGGATGGGAGACCCAGTACTTC
TRBD1 few TRBJ1-4 TRBV28 CASSPRTGTNEKLFF TGTGCCAGCAGTCCTCGGACAGGGACTAATGAAAAACTGTTTTTT
NA many TRBJ2-7 TRBV5-6 CASKNRYYEQYF TGTGCCAGCAAAAACCGATACTACGAGCAGTACTTC
NA NA TRBJ2-5 TRBV28 CASGPEFQGTQYF TGTGCCAGCGGGCCCGAGTTCCAAGGGACCCAGTACTTC
TRBD1 NA TRBJ2-2 TRBV2 CASSVQGQGLTGELFF TGTGCCAGCAGTGTGCAGGGACAGGGGTTAACCGGGGAGCTGTTTTTT
TRBD1 NA TRBJ2-2 TRBV5-5 CASSIRQGRNTGELFF TGTGCCAGCAGCATAAGACAGGGCAGGAACACCGGGGAGCTGTTTTTT
TRBD1 few TRBJ1-2 TRBV5-1 CASRRTGENYGYTF TGCGCCAGCAGGCGGACAGGGGAAAACTATGGCTACACCTTC
NA NA TRBJ1-3 TRBV5-1 CASSTDFGNTIYF TGCGCCAGCAGCACGGACTTCGGAAACACCATATATTTT
NA NA TRBJ2-5 TRBV24-1 CATSGQGGNQETQYF TGTGCCACCAGTGGACAGGGAGGGAACCAAGAGACCCAGTACTTC
NA NA TRBJ2-3 TRBV20-1 CSARGPSGDTQYF TGCAGTGCTAGAGGCCCGAGCGGGGATACGCAGTATTTT
NA many TRBJ2-5 TRBV27 CASKSTRWGGETQYF TGTGCCAGCAAATCAACTAGGTGGGGCGGGGAGACCCAGTACTTC
NA NA TRBJ2-7 TRBV15 CATSRELGFSYEQYF TGTGCCACCAGCAGAGAATTGGGGTTCTCCTACGAGCAGTACTTC
NA NA TRBJ1-2 TRBV5-1 CASSFWPNYGYTF TGCGCCAGCAGCTTTTGGCCCAACTATGGCTACACCTTC
NA NA TRBJ2-7 TRBV27 CASSLVGGAPLYEQYF TGTGCCAGCAGTTTGGTTGGCGGGGCCCCACTATACGAGCAGTACTTC
NA few TRBJ2-7 TRBV29-1 CSVVKFRDGFYEQYF TGCAGCGTTGTCAAGTTCCGGGACGGATTCTACGAGCAGTACTTC
NA NA TRBJ2-1 TRBV6-5 CASSYSYDRRFLNEQFF TGTGCCAGCAGTTACTCGTATGACAGGCGCTTCTTAAATGAGCAGTTCTTC
NA few TRBJ2-7 TRBV5-1 CASSLAPGRYEQYF TGCGCCAGCAGCTTGGCCCCCGGTAGATACGAGCAGTACTTC
NA few TRBJ2-5 TRBV20-1 CSASPIQETQYF TGCAGTGCTAGTCCAATACAAGAGACCCAGTACTTC
NA NA TRBJ2-2 TRBV20-1 CSARDPNTGELFF TGCAGTGCTAGGGATCCGAACACCGGGGAGCTGTTTTTT
TRBD2 NA TRBJ2-1 TRBV11-2 CASSLSGRASNEQFF TGTGCCAGCAGCTTAAGCGGGAGGGCCAGCAATGAGCAGTTCTTC
TRBD2 NA TRBJ2-7 TRBV7-2 CASSLGLAGEGYEQYF TGTGCCAGCAGCTTAGGACTAGCGGGAGAAGGATACGAGCAGTACTTC
NA many TRBJ2-5 TRBV5-5 CASSLRQETQYF TGTGCCAGCAGCTTGCGGCAAGAGACCCAGTACTTC
TRBD2 NA TRBJ2-7 TRBV20-1 CSARGRASGRAQSYEQYF TGCAGTGCTCGGGGCCGGGCTAGCGGGAGGGCCCAATCCTACGAGCAGTACTTC
TRBD1 few TRBJ2-1 TRBV2 CASTEDRGHGEQFF TGTGCCAGCACTGAGGACAGGGGGCACGGTGAGCAGTTCTTC
NA NA TRBJ2-1 TRBV10-3 CAARTGGHEQFF TGTGCCGCCAGGACTGGGGGCCATGAGCAGTTCTTC
NA NA TRBJ2-7 TRBV6-1 CASRLSTGFYEQYF TGTGCCAGCAGACTCTCAACAGGGTTCTACGAGCAGTACTTC
NA NA TRBJ2-7 TRBV3-1 CASSQGPSVQRYEQYF TGTGCCAGCAGCCAAGGCCCTAGCGTCCAGCGGTACGAGCAGTACTTC
NA NA TRBJ2-7 TRBV13 CASSLREFYEQYF TGTGCCAGCAGCTTACGAGAGTTCTACGAGCAGTACTTC
TRBD2 NA TRBJ2-5 TRBV5-1 CASSYSLAGVGETQYF TGCGCCAGCAGCTATTCACTAGCGGGAGTGGGAGAGACCCAGTACTTC
NA few TRBJ2-2 TRBV20-1 CSAIGLENTGELFF TGCAGTGCGATCGGACTCGAGAACACCGGGGAGCTGTTTTTT
NA NA TRBJ2-7 TRBV20-1 CIPLGVRRAHHYEQYF TGCATTCCCCTGGGCGTGCGTAGAGCTCATCACTACGAGCAGTACTTC
TRBD1 few TRBJ1-5 TRBV5-1 CASSLWTGVDQPQHF TGCGCCAGCAGCTTGTGGACAGGAGTTGATCAGCCCCAGCATTTT
NA NA TRBJ2-3 TRBV20-1 CSAIFLTALADTQYF TGCAGTGCTATTTTCCTCACAGCTTTAGCAGATACGCAGTATTTT
NA few TRBJ2-7 TRBV24-1 CATSPWGQKTYEQYF TGTGCCACCAGTCCCTGGGGGCAGAAGACCTACGAGCAGTACTTC
NA NA TRBJ2-5 TRBV29-1 CSVDKTGLRETQYF TGCAGCGTTGACAAGACAGGCCTTCGGGAGACCCAGTACTTC
NA NA TRBJ1-1 TRBV4-3 CASSQDPTAEHWTEAFF TGCGCCAGCAGCCAAGATCCGACAGCAGAACACTGGACTGAAGCTTTCTTT
TRBD1 NA TRBJ2-1 TRBV5-5 CASSLPGGSEQFF TGTGCCAGCAGCTTGCCAGGGGGCAGTGAGCAGTTCTTC
TRBD2 NA TRBJ2-2 TRBV6-1 CASSKYGLAGLNTGELFF TGTGCCAGCAGCAAATATGGACTAGCGGGATTGAACACCGGGGAGCTGTTTTTT
NA NA TRBJ2-1 TRBV6-2/TRBV6-3 CASSRPEGEQFF TGTGCCAGCAGTCGCCCTGAGGGTGAGCAGTTCTTC
NA few TRBJ2-3 TRBV20-1 CSAADREVSDTQYF TGCAGTGCAGCCGACAGGGAGGTATCAGATACGCAGTATTTT
NA few TRBJ2-1 TRBV5-1 CASSRGGGLSYNEQFF TGCGCCAGCAGCAGAGGGGGGGGCCTCTCCTACAATGAGCAGTTCTTC
NA NA TRBJ2-2 TRBV18 CASSPTGELFF TGTGCCAGCTCACCAACCGGGGAGCTGTTTTTT
TRBD2 NA TRBJ2-1 TRBV10-3 CAISPRLAATYNEQFF TGTGCCATCAGTCCAAGACTAGCGGCTACCTACAATGAGCAGTTCTTC